The next 26 T cell receptor beta chains were all read from a single sample in a study of blood T cell repertoires in COVID-19. Only in-frame clones appear in the TCRdb table, and some are missing; sequencing was by immunoSEQ multiplex PCR. The sample includes approximately 280,000 clones, about four fifths seen only once; the top ten take 5%. Material: PBMCs or T cells enriched from blood (not recorded which). The receptors shown here come from a man aged 35 to 55 who had been exposed to COVID-19.

This rearrangement joins TRBV30 to TRBJ2-1; TRBD2 matches 8 bases. The germline V gene has CDR1 GTSNPN and CDR2 SVGIG (reference sequence). The CDR3 runs to 16 residues. Germline trimming cut 8 bases from V and 4 bases from J; bases unmatched to any gene: 16. The CDR3 DNA reads as TGTGCCGCTGGAGGCGGGCCCGGGGGGGGTTACAATGAGCAGTTCTTC. It is translated as CAAGGGPGGGYNEQFF.

The chain is built from TRBV18 and TRBJ1-4; 8 bases map to TRBD1. The germline V gene encodes CDR1 KGHSH and CDR2 LQKENI. V dropped 3 bases and J dropped 0; count of bases not matched to a gene: 6. The CDR3 runs 17 residues. The CDR3: CASSPQGAVATNEKLFF. The CDR3 DNA sequence: TGTGCCAGCTCACCCCAGGGGGCCGTCGCAACTAATGAAAAACTGTTTTTT.

The genes are TRBV28 and TRBJ2-1; tentatively, D is TRBD1 (6 bases). CDR3 length: 16 residues. The V gene lost 1 base and the J gene lost 8 bases, with 18 bases spanning the gap. Germline values: CDR1 MDHEN, CDR2 SYDVKM. The CDR3 bases are TGTGCCAGCAGTTTATTTATTGTAGGACAGTCGGATGAGCAGTTCTTC. Its protein product is CASSLFIVGQSDEQFF.

The chain carries TRBV30 and TRBJ1-3; D unresolved. Germline V gene data show CDR1 as GTSNPN and CDR2 as SVGIG (reference sequence). Trimming left V 0 bases short and J 0 bases short, with 9 bases between. This CDR3 comprises 15 residues. The CDR3 is CAWSVFPVSGNTIYF. DNA for the CDR3: TGTGCCTGGAGTGTATTCCCCGTCTCTGGAAACACCATATATTTT. The full variable domain, completed using reference TRBV30 and TRBJ1-3, is SQTIHQWPATLVQPVGSPLSLECTVEGTSNPNLYWYRQAAGRGLQLLFYSVGIGQISSEVPQNLSASRPQDRQFILSSKKLLLSDSGFYLCAWSVFPVSGNTIYFGEGSWLTVV.

The gene calls are TRBV6-5 and TRBJ2-1, with TRBD2 identical over 11 bases. The CDR3 is made up of 16 amino acids. The V segment lost 2 bases and the J segment 5 bases; nucleotides outside the gene matches: 5. Germline V CDR1 and CDR2: MNHEY, SVGAGI. The CDR3 loop reads CASSYNLAGGNNEQFF. The CDR3 DNA reads TGTGCCAGCAGTTACAATCTAGCGGGAGGTAACAATGAGCAGTTCTTC.

This chain uses TRBV24-1 with TRBJ2-3, with D perhaps matching TRBD2 (6 bases). The germline gives CDR1 KGHDR, CDR2 SFDVKD. The V end was cut by 4 bases, the J end by 1 base, with 11 bases between. The CDR3 has 15 residues. The CDR3 reads CATSDHSGRTDTQYF. CDR3 DNA: TGTGCCACCAGTGACCATAGCGGACGCACAGATACGCAGTATTTT.

V gene TRBV19 combines with J gene TRBJ2-3; weak D call: TRBD2 (5 bases). The germline V gene has CDR1 LNHDA and CDR2 SQIVND (reference sequence). The CDR3 is 16 amino acids. Trimming removed 3 bases at V and 2 bases at J, with 15 bases between. The CDR3 DNA is TGTGCCAGTAGTATCTTAGTGGGGAGCCTCACAGATACGCAGTATTTT. It specifies CASSILVGSLTDTQYF. Full variable domain (remainder filled in from reference TRBV19 and TRBJ2-3): DGGITQSPKYLFRKEGQNVTLSCEQNLNHDAMYWYRQDPGQGLRLIYYSQIVNDFQKGDIAEGYSVSREKKESFPLTVTSAQKNPTAFYLCASSILVGSLTDTQYFGPGTRLTVL.

The J gene is TRBJ2-3, the V gene TRBV9; D may be TRBD1 (5 bases). Germline values: CDR1 SGDLS, CDR2 YYNGEE. Trimming left V 0 bases short and J 3 bases short, with 11 bases between. The CDR3 runs 15 residues. The CDR3 sequence: CASSVGQSRTDTQYF. In DNA, the CDR3 is TGTGCCAGCAGCGTAGGACAGTCCCGAACAGATACGCAGTATTTT.

The genes are TRBV18 and TRBJ1-1; 8 positions match TRBD1. The CDR3 has 16 residues. Germline values: CDR1 KGHSH, CDR2 LQKENI. Unmatched junction bases numbered 8, after V lost 1 base and J lost 4 bases. The CDR3 coding sequence is TGTGCCAGCTCACCACTCGCGGACAGGGCGGGCACTGAAGCTTTCTTT. It yields the protein CASSPLADRAGTEAFF.

This clone has just a few counts. V and J are TRBV30 and TRBJ1-2; 7 bases match TRBD1. Germline V gene data show CDR1 as GTSNPN and CDR2 as SVGIG (reference sequence). The CDR3 length is 16 residues. Trimming removed 8 bases from V and 2 bases from J; junction bases left unmatched: 17. CDR3 sequence (DNA): TGTGCCCGGACGGGAAGAGGGACAGAGCGAAACTATGGCTACACCTTC. The encoded protein is CARTGRGTERNYGYTF.

This clone was recorded many times. The chain carries TRBV30 and TRBJ2-1, with 10 bases fitting TRBD2. The CDR3 has 15 amino acids. Germline CDR1 is GTSNPN and CDR2 is SVGIG (reference sequence). Losses at the gene ends were 6 bases for V and 4 bases for J; bases not matched to a gene: 9. The CDR3 coding sequence is TGTGCCTGTGTAACTAGCGGGAAACAATACAATGAGCAGTTCTTC. This translates into CACVTSGKQYNEQFF.

The J gene is TRBJ2-7, the V gene TRBV7-6; D is possibly TRBD1 (6 bases). CDR3 length: 17 residues. V was trimmed by 1 base and J by 3 bases, leaving 19 bases between them. The germline V gene encodes CDR1 SGHVS and CDR2 FNYEAQ. As DNA, the CDR3 is TGTGCCAGCAGCTTAGGCTCCTCGGACAGATATCTCTACGAGCAGTACTTC. Encoded protein: CASSLGSSDRYLYEQYF.

The chain couples TRBV6-1 to TRBJ2-5; D might be TRBD2 (5 bases). The germline gives CDR1 MNHNS, CDR2 SASEGT. V was shortened by 1 base and J by 5 bases, with 17 bases between the two germline ends. This CDR3 spans 16 amino acids. CDR3 loop: CASSEGVASPQETQYF. The CDR3 nucleotides are TGTGCCAGCAGTGAAGGGGTGGCTAGCCCCCAGGAGACCCAGTACTTC.

This clone has just a few counts. The V gene is TRBV9, the J gene TRBJ1-3; a weak D match, TRBD1 (5 bases). Trimming stripped 2 bases from V and 2 bases from J, with 11 bases between. The CDR3 extends over 15 amino acids. Germline V gene sequence: CDR1 SGDLS, CDR2 YYNGEE. DNA of the CDR3: TGTGCCAGCAGCGTGGACACTGCGGCTGGAAACACCATATATTTT. This codes for CASSVDTAAGNTIYF.

The V and J genes are TRBV5-4 and TRBJ1-1, with a possible D match to TRBD1 (5 bases). The germline V gene encodes CDR1 SGHNT and CDR2 YYREEE (reference sequence). With 4 bases removed from V and 0 bases from J, the gap between germline ends came to 10 bases. This CDR3 comprises 14 residues. CDR3 in amino acids: CASSPPGMNTEAFF. Written as DNA, the CDR3 is TGTGCCAGCAGCCCTCCAGGGATGAACACTGAAGCTTTCTTT.

The chain employs TRBV6-6 and TRBJ1-5, with D uncertain. Germline CDR1 and CDR2: MNHNY and SVGAGI (reference sequence). The CDR3 is 15 residues long. V dropped 0 bases and J dropped 1 base, with 7 bases sitting between them. The CDR3 sequence is CASSYSRGSNQPQHF. The CDR3 DNA reads as TGTGCCAGCAGTTACTCGCGCGGAAGCAATCAGCCCCAGCATTTT.

V usage is TRBV5-4 and J usage is TRBJ1-5; D is undetermined. Looked up from germline, CDR1 is SGHNT and CDR2 is YYREEE (reference sequence). This CDR3 is built from 13 residues. The V and J ends lost 4 bases and 7 bases respectively, with 12 bases between them. This CDR3 reads CASSEGVQQPQHF. In DNA form, the CDR3 reads TGTGCCAGCAGCGAGGGAGTTCAGCAGCCCCAGCATTTT. The whole variable domain, filled in from reference TRBV5-4 and TRBJ1-5, reads ETGVTQSPTHLIKTRGQQVTLRCSSQSGHNTVSWYQQALGQGPQFIFQYYREEENGRGNFPPRFSGLQFPNYSSELNVNALELDDSALYLCASSEGVQQPQHFGDGTRLSIL.

The V gene is TRBV18, the J gene TRBJ1-1; no clear D. The germline V gene has CDR1 KGHSH and CDR2 LQKENI. Trimming removed 3 bases from V and 4 bases from J, with 6 bases in between. The CDR3 is 12 amino acids. The CDR3 nucleotides are TGTGCCAGCTCACCGGGCGCCACTGAAGCTTTCTTT. Translation: CASSPGATEAFF.

The V call is TRBV18, the J call TRBJ2-7; 10 nucleotides agree with TRBD1. Unmatched junction bases numbered 7, after V lost 3 bases and J lost 2 bases. Per the germline V gene, CDR1 is KGHSH and CDR2 is LQKENI. The CDR3 runs to 16 residues. This CDR3 is CASSPPDRGGPYEQYF. The DNA of the CDR3 is TGTGCCAGCTCACCGCCGGACAGGGGGGGACCCTACGAGCAGTACTTC.

The chain combines TRBV30 with TRBJ1-1; D gene unclear. The V end lost 0 bases, the J end lost 4 bases, and 12 bases lay between the germline ends. CDR3 size: 14 residues. The V gene's germline CDR1 is GTSNPN and CDR2 SVGIG (reference sequence). This CDR3 reads CAWSVPLYGTEAFF. DNA for the CDR3: TGTGCCTGGAGTGTACCCCTCTACGGCACTGAAGCTTTCTTT. Full variable domain (missing parts from reference TRBV30 and TRBJ1-1): SQTIHQWPATLVQPVGSPLSLECTVEGTSNPNLYWYRQAAGRGLQLLFYSVGIGQISSEVPQNLSASRPQDRQFILSSKKLLLSDSGFYLCAWSVPLYGTEAFFGQGTRLTVV.

The V call is TRBV7-3, the J call TRBJ2-7, with 7 bases that match TRBD1. Germline loops: CDR1 SGHTA, CDR2 FQGTGA. There are 14 residues in the CDR3. Trimming at V came to 5 bases and at J to 3 bases, leaving 7 bases not matched to a gene. CDR3 sequence: CASSPGQMLYEQYF. CDR3 coding DNA: TGTGCCAGCAGCCCGGGACAGATGCTCTACGAGCAGTACTTC.

This chain connects TRBV29-1 to TRBJ2-1; possibly TRBD2 for D (5 bases). Trimming shortened V by 7 bases and J by 9 bases, and 16 bases separated the two germline ends. The germline CDR1 and CDR2 sequences are SQVTM and ANQGSEA. The CDR3 extends over 12 amino acids. The CDR3 region is CSATTNAREQFF. CDR3 sequence (DNA): TGCAGCGCCACGACTAACGCCCGTGAGCAGTTCTTC.

This chain uses TRBV13 with TRBJ2-1; D not resolved. This CDR3 has 15 amino acids. V gave up 5 bases and J gave up 2 bases, with 13 bases separating them. Looked up from germline, CDR1 is PRHDT and CDR2 is FYEKMQ (reference sequence). CDR3 coding DNA: TGTGCCAGCAGCATCGACATCGATCCCTACAATGAGCAGTTCTTC. Translation: CASSIDIDPYNEQFF. Combining the CDR3 with reference TRBV13 and TRBJ2-1 gives the whole variable domain AAGVIQSPRHLIKEKRETATLKCYPIPRHDTVYWYQQGPGQDPQFLISFYEKMQSDKGSIPDRFSAQQFSDYHSELNMSSLELGDSALYFCASSIDIDPYNEQFFGPGTRLTVL.

The rearrangement links TRBV30 to TRBJ1-5, with TRBD1 identical over 10 bases. Losses at the gene ends were 5 bases for V and 7 bases for J; bases not matched to a gene: 5. CDR1 and CDR2 from the germline V gene are GTSNPN and SVGIG (reference sequence). The CDR3 runs to 13 residues. CDR3 in DNA: TGTGCCTGGGACAGGGGGCGATTGCAGCCCCAGCATTTT. It translates to CAWDRGRLQPQHF.

The chain employs TRBV19 and TRBJ1-5; TRBD1 matches at 9 bases. Germline V gene lookup returns CDR1 LNHDA and CDR2 SQIVND (reference sequence). The length of the CDR3 is 15 residues. V shed 9 bases and J 1 base; nucleotides not matched to a gene: 7. The CDR3 loop reads CASRDREGSNQPQHF. DNA for the CDR3: TGTGCCAGCCGGGACAGGGAAGGGAGCAATCAGCCCCAGCATTTT.

This clone came up once. The chain has TRBV19 and TRBJ1-2; possibly TRBD1 for D (5 bases). There are 15 residues in the CDR3. From germline, CDR1 is LNHDA and CDR2 SQIVND (reference sequence). The V end was cut by 7 bases, the J end by 0 bases, with 15 bases between. CDR3 sequence (DNA): TGTGCCAGTACCTTCAGCGGGGGGGCTAACTATGGCTACACCTTC. It translates to CASTFSGGANYGYTF.